This T cell receptor beta chain was sequenced in a study of T cells in Graves' hyperthyroidism and ophthalmopathy. The CDR3 loop spans 15 amino acids. Germline CDR1 is SGDLS and CDR2 is YYNGEE. V gave up 4 bases and J gave up 7 bases; unmatched junction bases: 12. This clonotype was found many times. Its antigen is unidentified. Those with hyperthyroidism were 18 to 65 years old, newly diagnosed, and ill for under 2 months. A patient was excluded if there was uncontrolled infection, other autoimmune disease, pregnancy or lactation. Cells are PBMCs isolated from around 9.4 ml of fresh blood. General study results and limits: Blood also contained most expanded thyroid clonotypes above 0.001.

TCR beta CDR3 regions were amplified from RNA. TCR CDR3 regions were first amplified by RT-PCR with HTBI primers. MiXCR was run by TCRdb on the multiplex PCR reads, yielding one entry per CDR3 protein. Found here are around 620,000 distinct CDR3 sequences, roughly 17% of them singletons; the top ten hold 3.5% to 4%. The sequencing input was blood. The clonotype was recovered from a woman aged 25 to 45 with Graves' hyperthyroidism. This chain connects TRBV9 to TRBJ2-7; 9 nucleotides line up with TRBD1. The CDR3, as DNA: TGTGCCAGCAGCCCCGGGGACAGGGCCCTTCGGGAGCAGTACTTC. Amino acids: CASSPGDRALREQYF.